One and the same sample provided the 10 T cell receptor beta chains below, sequenced in a study of T cell repertoires in cytomegalovirus infection. One entry per CDR3 protein, called by TCRdb with MiXCR from the reads. The sample lists 450,000 to 550,000 distinct CDR3 sequences; more than 15% were seen once. Sequencing used CD8+ T cells from PBMCs. The receptors originated from a human donor in good health (CMV status not recorded). Some clones in this sample may be carry-over from other donors' samples.

This clonotype was picked up a small number of times. The chain carries TRBV6-1 and TRBJ2-1; 7 bases fit TRBD2. The CDR3 length is 12 residues. The junction had 7 bases not matched to a gene; V was cut back by 7 bases and J by 10 bases. Germline lookup yields CDR1 MNHNS and CDR2 SASEGT. CDR3 region: CASTPASGEQFF. The CDR3, as DNA: TGTGCCAGCACCCCCGCTAGCGGCGAGCAGTTCTTC.

This clonotype has ten or more counts. This chain uses TRBV11-2 with TRBJ2-5; D not resolved. The CDR3 runs 12 residues. Trimming took 7 bases from V and 4 from J, leaving 10 bases between them. Germline CDR1 reads SGHAT; CDR2 reads FQNNGV. CDR3 nucleotide sequence: TGTGCCAGCAAGAGGTCCCCAGAGACCCAGTACTTC. Protein: CASKRSPETQYF.

The chain uses TRBV11-3 and TRBJ2-5; 7 positions agree with TRBD1. Germline-derived CDR1 and CDR2 are SGHNT and YENEEA. V lost 3 bases to trimming and J lost 2 bases; unmatched junction nucleotides: 6. This CDR3 region has 15 residues. The chain's CDR3 is CASSFSPGQQETQYF. The CDR3 DNA follows: TGTGCCAGCAGCTTTTCTCCGGGACAGCAAGAGACCCAGTACTTC.

This clonotype was detected once. No conserved phenylalanine or tryptophan is present at the end of the CDR3, so a read error is the likely explanation. The DNA is left out, because the CDR3 cannot be placed on it with certainty; the CDR3 is given as TCRdb lists it. The chain combines TRBV7-6 with TRBJ2-1. The CDR3 numbers 13 amino acids, ends counted. CDR1 SGHVS and CDR2 FNYEAQ come from the germline V gene. CDR3 loop: CASSARTLNEQLL.

This clonotype was seen ten or more times. The chain recombines TRBV7-2 with TRBJ2-3; 15 bases map to TRBD2. Germline lookup yields CDR1 SGHTA and CDR2 FQGNSA. The CDR3 extends over 15 amino acids. The J segment lost 6 bases and the V segment lost 3 bases, leaving 1 base of the junction unmatched. The CDR3 DNA is TGTGCCAGCAGCTTGGGGACTAGCGGGAGGGATACGCAGTATTTT. Translation gives CASSLGTSGRDTQYF.

This clonotype was counted between two and nine times. The chain carries TRBV5-6 and TRBJ1-6, with D unresolved. This CDR3 has 12 amino acids. V was trimmed by 0 bases and J by 12 bases, leaving 7 bases between them. CDR1 is SGHDT and CDR2 is YYEEEE in the germline V gene. Here the CDR3 reads CASSLGGGPLHF. The DNA for the CDR3 is TGTGCCAGCAGCTTGGGTGGAGGACCCCTCCACTTT.

This clonotype was seen at least ten times. V and J are TRBV7-9 and TRBJ2-5, with TRBD1 matching 8 bases. Germline V gene lookup returns CDR1 SEHNR and CDR2 FQNEAQ (reference sequence). The junction had 5 bases not matched to a gene; V was cut back by 5 bases and J by 3 bases. The CDR3 extends over 14 amino acids. The CDR3, as DNA: TGTGCCAGCAGCCACTCAGGGGGCAAAGAGACCCAGTACTTC. Translation: CASSHSGGKETQYF.

This clonotype was seen a few times. The chain links TRBV20-1 to TRBJ1-1; no firm D call. Trimming shortened V by 5 bases and J by 0 bases, and 10 bases separated the two germline ends. The CDR3 runs to 13 residues. Germline lookup yields CDR1 DFQATT and CDR2 SNEGSKA (reference sequence). The DNA for the CDR3 is TGCAGTGCTTTGTTGGTGGTGAACACTGAAGCTTTCTTT. Protein sequence: CSALLVVNTEAFF.

This chain links TRBV27 with TRBJ2-3; 12 bases fit TRBD1. Germline V gene sequence: CDR1 MNHEY, CDR2 SMNVEV (reference sequence). The CDR3 extends over 24 amino acids. V was clipped by 2 bases and J by 0 bases; unmatched bases: 24. The chain's CDR3 is CASSLVRDRGLVAGEPPSTDTQYF. The CDR3, as DNA: TGTGCCAGCAGTTTAGTCCGGGACAGGGGGCTCGTAGCGGGAGAACCCCCTAGCACAGATACGCAGTATTTT.

This clonotype has a count of ten or more. The chain combines TRBV2 with TRBJ2-1, with TRBD2 identical over 11 bases. This CDR3 spans 17 amino acids. In germline, CDR1 is SNHLY, CDR2 FYNNEI. J was trimmed by 0 bases and V by 5 bases; bases with no gene match: 6. In nucleotides, the CDR3 is TGTGCCAGCAGTCGGGGACTAGCGGAGAGCTCCTACAATGAGCAGTTCTTC. Translation gives CASSRGLAESSYNEQFF.